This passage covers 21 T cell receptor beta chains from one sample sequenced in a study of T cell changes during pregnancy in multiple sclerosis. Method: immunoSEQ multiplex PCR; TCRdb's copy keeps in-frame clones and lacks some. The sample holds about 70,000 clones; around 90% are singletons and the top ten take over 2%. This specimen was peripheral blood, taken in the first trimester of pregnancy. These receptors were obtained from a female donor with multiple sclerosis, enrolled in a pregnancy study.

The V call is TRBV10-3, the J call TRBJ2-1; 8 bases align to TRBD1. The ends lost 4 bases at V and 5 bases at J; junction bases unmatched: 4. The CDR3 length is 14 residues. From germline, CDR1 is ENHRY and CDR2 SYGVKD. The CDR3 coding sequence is TGTGCCATCAGTGCGGCAGGGGGCAACAATGAGCAGTTCTTC. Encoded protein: CAISAAGGNNEQFF.

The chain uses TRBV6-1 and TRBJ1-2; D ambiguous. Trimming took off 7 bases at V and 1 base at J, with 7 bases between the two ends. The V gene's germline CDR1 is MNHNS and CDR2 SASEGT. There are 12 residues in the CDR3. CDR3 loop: CASTRDNYGYTF. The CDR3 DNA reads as TGTGCCAGCACCCGGGATAACTATGGCTACACCTTC.

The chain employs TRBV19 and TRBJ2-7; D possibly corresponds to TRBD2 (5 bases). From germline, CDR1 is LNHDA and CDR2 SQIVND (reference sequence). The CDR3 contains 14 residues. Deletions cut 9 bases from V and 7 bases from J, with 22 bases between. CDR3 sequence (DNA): TGTGCCAGGCCACCATGGAGGTGGGTTGAGGAGCAGTACTTC. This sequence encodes CARPPWRWVEEQYF. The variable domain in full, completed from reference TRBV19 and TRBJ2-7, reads DGGITQSPKYLFRKEGQNVTLSCEQNLNHDAMYWYRQDPGQGLRLIYYSQIVNDFQKGDIAEGYSVSREKKESFPLTVTSAQKNPTAFYLCARPPWRWVEEQYFGPGTRLTVT.

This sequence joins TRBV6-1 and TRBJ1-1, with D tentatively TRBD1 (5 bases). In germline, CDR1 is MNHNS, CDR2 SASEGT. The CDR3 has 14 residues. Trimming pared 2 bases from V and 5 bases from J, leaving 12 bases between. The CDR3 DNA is TGTGCCAGCAGTGAACAGGGAGGTTGGACTGAAGCTTTCTTT. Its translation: CASSEQGGWTEAFF.

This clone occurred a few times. CDR3 nucleotide sequence: TGTGCCAGCAGGCGGACAGTAGATTCACCCCTCCACTTT. Translation: CASRRTVDSPLHF. The chain combines TRBV25-1 with TRBJ1-6, with D perhaps TRBD1 (6 bases). The CDR3 loop spans 13 amino acids. In germline, CDR1 is MGHDK, CDR2 SYGVNS. V was clipped by 6 bases and J by 8 bases, with 11 bases between them.

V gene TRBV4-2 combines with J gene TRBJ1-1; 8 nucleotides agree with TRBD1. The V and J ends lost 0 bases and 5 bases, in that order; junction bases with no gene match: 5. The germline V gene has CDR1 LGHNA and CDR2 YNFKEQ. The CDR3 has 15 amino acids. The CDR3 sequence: CASSQDRGLRTEAFF. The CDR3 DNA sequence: TGTGCCAGCAGCCAAGACAGGGGGCTGAGGACTGAAGCTTTCTTT.

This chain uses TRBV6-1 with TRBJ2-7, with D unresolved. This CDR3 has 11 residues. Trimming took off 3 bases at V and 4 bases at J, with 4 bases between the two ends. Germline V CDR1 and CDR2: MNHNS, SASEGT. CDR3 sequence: CASSERYEQYF. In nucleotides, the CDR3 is TGTGCCAGCAGTGAGAGATACGAGCAGTACTTC.

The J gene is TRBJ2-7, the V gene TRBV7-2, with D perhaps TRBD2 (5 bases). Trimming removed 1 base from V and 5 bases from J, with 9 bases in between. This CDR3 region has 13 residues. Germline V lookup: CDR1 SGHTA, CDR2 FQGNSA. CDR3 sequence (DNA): TGTGCCAGCAGCTTAGGACTACTAAACGAGCAGTACTTC. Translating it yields CASSLGLLNEQYF. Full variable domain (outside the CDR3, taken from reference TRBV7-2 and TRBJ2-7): GAGVSQSPSNKVTEKGKDVELRCDPISGHTALYWYRQSLGQGLEFLIYFQGNSAPDKSGLPSDRFSAERTGGSVSTLTIQRTQQEDSAVYLCASSLGLLNEQYFGPGTRLTVT.

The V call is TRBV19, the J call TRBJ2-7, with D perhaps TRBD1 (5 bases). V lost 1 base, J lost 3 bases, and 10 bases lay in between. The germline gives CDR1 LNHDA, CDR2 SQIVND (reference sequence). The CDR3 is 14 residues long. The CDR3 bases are TGTGCCAGTAGTATAGGAAGGGGCAACTACGAGCAGTACTTC. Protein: CASSIGRGNYEQYF.

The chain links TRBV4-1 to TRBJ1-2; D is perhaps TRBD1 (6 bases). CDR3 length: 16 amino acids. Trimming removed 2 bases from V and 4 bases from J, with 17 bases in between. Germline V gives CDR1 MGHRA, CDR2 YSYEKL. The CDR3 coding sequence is TGCGCCAGCAGCCAACTAGACAGGCCGAACCCCTATGGCTACACCTTC. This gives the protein CASSQLDRPNPYGYTF.

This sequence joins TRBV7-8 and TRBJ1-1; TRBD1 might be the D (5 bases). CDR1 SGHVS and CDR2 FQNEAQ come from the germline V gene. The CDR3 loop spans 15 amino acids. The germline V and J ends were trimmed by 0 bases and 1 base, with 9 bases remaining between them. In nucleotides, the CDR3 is TGTGCCAGCAGCTTAGCAGGGGCTGGGAACACTGAAGCTTTCTTT. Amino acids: CASSLAGAGNTEAFF.

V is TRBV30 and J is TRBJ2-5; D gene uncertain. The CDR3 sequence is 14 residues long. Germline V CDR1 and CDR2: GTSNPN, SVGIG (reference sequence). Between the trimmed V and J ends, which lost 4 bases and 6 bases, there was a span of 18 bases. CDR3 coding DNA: TGTGCCTGGACCCTCACTGCCGGTGTACAGACCCAGTACTTC. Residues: CAWTLTAGVQTQYF.

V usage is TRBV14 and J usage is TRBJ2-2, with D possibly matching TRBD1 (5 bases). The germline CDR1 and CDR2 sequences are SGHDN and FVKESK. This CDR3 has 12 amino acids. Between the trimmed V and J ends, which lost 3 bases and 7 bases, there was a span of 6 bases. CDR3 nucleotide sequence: TGTGCCAGCAGCCACAGGGACGGGGAGCTGTTTTTT. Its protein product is CASSHRDGELFF.

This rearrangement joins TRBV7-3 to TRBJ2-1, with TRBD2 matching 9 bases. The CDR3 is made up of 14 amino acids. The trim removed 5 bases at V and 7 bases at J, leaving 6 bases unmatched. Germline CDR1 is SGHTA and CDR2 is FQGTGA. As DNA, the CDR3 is TGTGCCAGCAGCCCTAGCGGGGCGAGGAATGAGCAGTTCTTC. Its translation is CASSPSGARNEQFF.

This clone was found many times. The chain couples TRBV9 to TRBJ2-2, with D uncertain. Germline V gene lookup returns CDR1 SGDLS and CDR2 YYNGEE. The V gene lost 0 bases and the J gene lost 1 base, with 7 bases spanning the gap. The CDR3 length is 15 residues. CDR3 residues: CASSVGAGNTGELFF. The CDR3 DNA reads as TGTGCCAGCAGCGTAGGGGCAGGGAACACCGGGGAGCTGTTTTTT. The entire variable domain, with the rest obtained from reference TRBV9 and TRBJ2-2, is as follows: DSGVTQTPKHLITATGQRVTLRCSPRSGDLSVYWYQQSLDQGLQFLIQYYNGEERAKGNILERFSAQQFPDLHSELNLSSLELGDSALYFCASSVGAGNTGELFFGEGSRLTVL.

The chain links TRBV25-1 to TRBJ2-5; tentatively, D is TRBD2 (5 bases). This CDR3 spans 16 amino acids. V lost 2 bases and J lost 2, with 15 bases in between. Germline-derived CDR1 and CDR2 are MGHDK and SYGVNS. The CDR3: CASSEDLGSGQETQYF. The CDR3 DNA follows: TGTGCCAGCAGTGAAGACCTAGGTTCGGGGCAAGAGACCCAGTACTTC.

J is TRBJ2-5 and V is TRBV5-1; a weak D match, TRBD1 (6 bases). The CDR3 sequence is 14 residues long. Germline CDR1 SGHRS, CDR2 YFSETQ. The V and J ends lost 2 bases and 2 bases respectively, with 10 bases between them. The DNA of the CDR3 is TGCGCCAGCAGCTTCAGGGACAATCAAGAGACCCAGTACTTC. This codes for CASSFRDNQETQYF.

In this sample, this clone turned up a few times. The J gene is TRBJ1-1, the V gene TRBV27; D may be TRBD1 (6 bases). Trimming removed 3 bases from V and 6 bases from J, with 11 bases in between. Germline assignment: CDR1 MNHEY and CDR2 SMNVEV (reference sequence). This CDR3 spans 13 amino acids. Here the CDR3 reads CASSFDRRSEAFF. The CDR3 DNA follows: TGTGCCAGCAGTTTCGACAGGAGATCTGAAGCTTTCTTT.

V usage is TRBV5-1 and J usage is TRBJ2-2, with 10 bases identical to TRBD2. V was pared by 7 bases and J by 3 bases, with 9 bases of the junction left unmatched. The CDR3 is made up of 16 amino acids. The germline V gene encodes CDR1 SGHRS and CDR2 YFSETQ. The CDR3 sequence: CASGVEAGGYTGELFF. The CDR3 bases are TGCGCCAGCGGAGTGGAAGCGGGAGGGTACACCGGGGAGCTGTTTTTT. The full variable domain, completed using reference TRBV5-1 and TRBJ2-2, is KAGVTQTPRYLIKTRGQQVTLSCSPISGHRSVSWYQQTPGQGLQFLFEYFSETQRNKGNFPGRFSGRQFSNSRSEMNVSTLELGDSALYLCASGVEAGGYTGELFFGEGSRLTVL.

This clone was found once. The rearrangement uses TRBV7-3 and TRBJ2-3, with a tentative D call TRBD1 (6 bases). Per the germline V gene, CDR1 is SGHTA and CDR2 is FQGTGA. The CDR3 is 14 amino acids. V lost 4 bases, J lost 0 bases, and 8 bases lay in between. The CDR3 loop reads CASSWTASTDTQYF. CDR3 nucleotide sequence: TGTGCCAGCAGCTGGACAGCTAGCACAGATACGCAGTATTTT. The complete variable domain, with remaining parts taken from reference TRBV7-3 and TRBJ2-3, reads GAGVSQTPSNKVTEKGKYVELRCDPISGHTALYWYRQSLGQGPEFLIYFQGTGAADDSGLPNDRFFAVRPEGSVSTLKIQRTERGDSAVYLCASSWTASTDTQYFGPGTRLTVL.

CDR3 protein: CASSFRQGSAGGNQPQHF. The CDR3 nucleotides are TGTGCCAGCAGTTTTCGACAGGGTAGCGCCGGGGGCAATCAGCCCCAGCATTTT. The chain recombines TRBV27 with TRBJ1-5, with TRBD1 matching 7 bases. Trimming took 3 bases from V and 2 from J; bases not matched to a gene: 13. Germline assignment: CDR1 MNHEY and CDR2 SMNVEV (reference sequence). The CDR3 is 18 amino acids.